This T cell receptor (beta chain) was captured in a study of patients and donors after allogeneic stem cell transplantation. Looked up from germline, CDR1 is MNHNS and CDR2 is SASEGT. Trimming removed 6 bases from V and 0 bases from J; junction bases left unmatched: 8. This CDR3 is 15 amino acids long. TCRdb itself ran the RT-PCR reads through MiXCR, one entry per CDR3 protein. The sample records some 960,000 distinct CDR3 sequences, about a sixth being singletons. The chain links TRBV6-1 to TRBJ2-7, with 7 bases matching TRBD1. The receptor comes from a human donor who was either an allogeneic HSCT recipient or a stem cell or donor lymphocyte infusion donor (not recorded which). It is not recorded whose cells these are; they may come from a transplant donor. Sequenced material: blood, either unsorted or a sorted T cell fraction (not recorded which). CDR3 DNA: TGTGCCAGCAGCATGACAGGGAAATTCTCCTACGAGCAGTACTTC. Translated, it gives CASSMTGKFSYEQYF.